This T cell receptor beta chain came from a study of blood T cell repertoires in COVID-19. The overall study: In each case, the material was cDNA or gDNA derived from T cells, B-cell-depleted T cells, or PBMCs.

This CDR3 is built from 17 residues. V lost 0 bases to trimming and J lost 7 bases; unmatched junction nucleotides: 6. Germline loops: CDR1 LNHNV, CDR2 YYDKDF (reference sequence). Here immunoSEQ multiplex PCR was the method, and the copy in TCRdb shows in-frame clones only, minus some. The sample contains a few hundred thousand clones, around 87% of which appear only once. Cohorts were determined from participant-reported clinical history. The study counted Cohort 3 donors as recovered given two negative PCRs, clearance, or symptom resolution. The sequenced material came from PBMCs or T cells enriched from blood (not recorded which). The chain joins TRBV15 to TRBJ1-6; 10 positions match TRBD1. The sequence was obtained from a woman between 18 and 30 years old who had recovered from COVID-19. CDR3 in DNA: TGTGCCACCAGCAGAGAGATGGGGGGACAGGGGAATTCACCCCTCCACTTT. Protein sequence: CATSREMGGQGNSPLHF.